A single sample gave rise to the 20 T cell receptor beta chains below, sequenced in a study of T cell repertoires in cytomegalovirus infection. TCRdb recomputed calls from the reads with MiXCR, one row per CDR3 protein. The sample holds just under 550,000 distinct CDR3 sequences, about 26% seen once. The source material was PBMCs. These receptors all come from a human donor in good health (CMV status not recorded). Some clones in this sample may be carry-over from other donors' samples.

This clonotype was seen ten or more times. This CDR3 reads CASHLTPILAGGVGELFF. DNA of the CDR3: TGTGCCAGCCATCTTACTCCAATACTAGCGGGAGGCGTCGGGGAGCTGTTTTTT. This chain joins TRBV6-2 or TRBV6-3 and TRBJ2-2; 12 bases are a match to TRBD2. CDR3 length: 18 amino acids. Germline V gene lookup returns CDR1 MNHEY and CDR2 SVGEGT. V was pared by 8 bases and J by 7 bases, with 17 bases of the junction left unmatched.

This rearrangement joins TRBV20-1 to TRBJ2-3; TRBD2 is a possible D gene (5 bases). CDR1 and CDR2 (germline): DFQATT, SNEGSKA (reference sequence). The CDR3 extends over 15 amino acids. Trimming shortened V by 5 bases and J by 0 bases, and 15 bases separated the two germline ends. CDR3 coding DNA: TGCAGTGCTGTGGGCGGCGGCGGGAGCACAGATACGCAGTATTTT. The encoded protein is CSAVGGGGSTDTQYF.

V is TRBV12-3 or TRBV12-4 and J is TRBJ1-1; tentative D call: TRBD1 (5 bases). CDR3 length: 12 residues. V was trimmed by 6 bases and J by 4 bases, leaving 9 bases between them. The CDR3 sequence is CASRGGVTEAFF. The CDR3 DNA reads TGTGCCAGCAGGGGGGGGGTCACTGAAGCTTTCTTT.

The chain recombines TRBV7-2 with TRBJ2-7; D remains ambiguous. Trimming took 0 bases from V and 6 from J, leaving 12 bases between them. CDR1 and CDR2 (germline): SGHTA, FQGNSA. This CDR3 is 14 amino acids long. For the CDR3, the DNA is TGTGCCAGCAGCTTAGCGGCCAGAACCTGCGAGCAGTACTTC. This gives the protein CASSLAARTCEQYF.

This clonotype has only a few counts. V gene TRBV6-8 combines with J gene TRBJ1-2, with 7 positions matching TRBD1. Germline lookup yields CDR1 MNHGY and CDR2 SAAAGT. The CDR3 runs 18 residues. The V segment lost 0 bases and the J segment 8 bases; nucleotides outside the gene matches: 18. CDR3 sequence: CASSYSKTMLGTALGYTF. In nucleotides, the CDR3 is TGTGCCAGCAGTTACTCGAAAACAATGCTGGGGACAGCACTCGGCTACACCTTC.

This clonotype came up many times. V gene TRBV19 combines with J gene TRBJ1-2, with D possibly matching TRBD1 (6 bases). The CDR3 has 12 amino acids. Germline V lookup: CDR1 LNHDA, CDR2 SQIVND (reference sequence). V lost 10 bases, J lost 4 bases, and 13 bases lay in between. The CDR3 here is CANLDSSYGYTF. The CDR3 coding sequence is TGTGCCAATCTGGACAGTTCCTATGGCTACACCTTC.

This rearrangement joins TRBV7-6 to TRBJ1-2; D not certain. In germline, CDR1 is SGHVS, CDR2 FNYEAQ. The CDR3 extends over 14 amino acids. Deletions cut 4 bases from V and 2 bases from J, with 11 bases between. CDR3 sequence reads: CASSSTPGNYGYTF. Here the CDR3 DNA reads TGTGCCAGCAGCTCGACTCCGGGAAACTATGGCTACACCTTC.

V and J are TRBV6-1 and TRBJ2-2; D gene ambiguous. The CDR3 runs to 15 residues. V was shortened by 6 bases and J by 7 bases, with 18 bases between the two germline ends. Germline V lookup: CDR1 MNHNS, CDR2 SASEGT. The CDR3 loop reads CASRISTVLSGELFF. CDR3 DNA: TGTGCCAGCAGGATATCCACGGTTTTAAGCGGGGAGCTGTTTTTT.

This clonotype appeared many times. The chain combines TRBV7-2 with TRBJ2-1; TRBD2 matches 8 bases. CDR3 length: 15 residues. Germline-derived CDR1 and CDR2 are SGHTA and FQGNSA. V was clipped by 5 bases and J by 0 bases; unmatched bases: 3. The CDR3 reads CASSPTSGSYNEQFF. DNA of the CDR3: TGTGCCAGCAGCCCCACTAGCGGCTCCTACAATGAGCAGTTCTTC.

A remark on this clonotype: This may be a read error: a much more frequent sequence differs by one nucleotide. CDR3: CTSSFTDGADPQYF. As DNA, the CDR3 is TGTACCAGCAGCTTCACGGACGGTGCAGATCCGCAGTATTTT. V gene TRBV7-2 combines with J gene TRBJ2-3, with D hard to call. CDR1 is SGHTA, CDR2 FQGNSA, per germline. This CDR3 comprises 14 residues.

On this clonotype: A much larger clone lies one base from this, so it may be a read error. This chain connects TRBV7-2 to TRBJ2-5, with 11 bases fitting TRBD1. With V trimmed by 5 bases and J by 2 bases, 1 base remained unmatched. Germline CDR1 reads SGHTA; CDR2 reads FQGNSA. The CDR3 consists of 14 residues. This CDR3 is CTSSRDRGQETQYF. The CDR3 coding sequence is TGTACCAGCAGCCGGGACAGGGGGCAAGAGACCCAGTACTTC.

This clonotype has only one observation. The chain recombines TRBV9 with TRBJ1-2; 7 bases align to TRBD1. Germline V gives CDR1 SGDLS, CDR2 YYNGEE. This CDR3 is 15 amino acids long. V trimming: 5 bases; J trimming: 4 bases; junction bases outside the gene matches: 11. The CDR3 protein is CASRAGTGDTYGYTF. CDR3 DNA: TGTGCCAGCAGAGCAGGTACAGGGGATACCTATGGCTACACCTTC. The full variable domain, rest sourced from reference TRBV9 and TRBJ1-2, is DSGVTQTPKHLITATGQRVTLRCSPRSGDLSVYWYQQSLDQGLQFLIQYYNGEERAKGNILERFSAQQFPDLHSELNLSSLELGDSALYFCASRAGTGDTYGYTFGSGTRLTVV.

The V gene is TRBV6-1, the J gene TRBJ1-1, with 7 bases matching TRBD1. Germline loops: CDR1 MNHNS, CDR2 SASEGT. CDR3 length: 17 amino acids. The trim removed 8 bases at V and 0 bases at J, leaving 15 bases unmatched. The CDR3 DNA reads TGTGCCAGCGACAGGGTTTTGGGGATTACTATGAACACTGAAGCTTTCTTT. Protein: CASDRVLGITMNTEAFF.

This clonotype has ten or more counts. The chain has TRBV11-3 and TRBJ1-4, with D perhaps TRBD1 (6 bases). CDR1 SGHNT and CDR2 YENEEA come from the germline V gene. Trimming took 7 bases from V and 3 from J, leaving 12 bases between them. The CDR3 has 14 amino acids. CDR3 nucleotides: TGTGCCAGCAACCGGGGGGCGGCTAATGAAAAACTGTTTTTT. As protein: CASNRGAANEKLFF.

This clonotype has at least ten counts. The chain couples TRBV7-2 to TRBJ2-3; D uncertain. In germline, CDR1 is SGHTA, CDR2 FQGNSA. The CDR3 loop spans 15 amino acids. V lost 3 bases and J lost 1, with 11 bases in between. CDR3 bases: TGTGCCAGCAGCTTTGGTATCGGCCGCACAGATACGCAGTATTTT. This translates into CASSFGIGRTDTQYF.

The CDR3: CASSINPYRDYNEQFF. The CDR3 DNA is TGTGCCAGCAGCATAAATCCCTACCGGGACTACAATGAGCAGTTCTTC. V is TRBV7-2 and J is TRBJ2-1, with D possibly TRBD2 on 5 matching bases. Trimming stripped 5 bases from V and 3 bases from J, with 17 bases between. This CDR3 region has 16 residues. Germline V gene lookup returns CDR1 SGHTA and CDR2 FQGNSA.

The chain joins TRBV11-2 to TRBJ2-4; the D gene is possibly TRBD2 (7 bases). Trimming cost V 3 bases and J 1 base, with 25 bases left between them. From germline, CDR1 is SGHAT and CDR2 FQNNGV. This CDR3 spans 20 amino acids. CDR3: CASSFRLGGLRGEAKNIQYF. The CDR3 DNA sequence: TGTGCCAGCAGCTTCAGACTGGGGGGACTAAGGGGGGAGGCCAAAAACATTCAGTACTTC. The variable domain in full, completed from reference TRBV11-2 and TRBJ2-4, reads EAGVAQSPRYKIIEKRQSVAFWCNPISGHATLYWYQQILGQGPKLLIQFQNNGVVDDSQLPKDRFSAERLKGVDSTLKIQPAKLEDSAVYLCASSFRLGGLRGEAKNIQYFGAGTRLSVL.

The gene calls are TRBV7-9 and TRBJ1-1; D gene uncertain. The V end was cut by 5 bases, the J end by 6 bases, with 16 bases between. Germline CDR1 SEHNR, CDR2 FQNEAQ (reference sequence). The CDR3 is 14 residues long. CDR3 in DNA: TGTGCCAGCAGCCTACCGGCGGGGATCGCTGAAGCTTTCTTT. Protein product: CASSLPAGIAEAFF.

This clonotype was picked up many times. This chain uses TRBV7-2 with TRBJ2-2; TRBD2 matches 15 bases. V was clipped by 5 bases and J by 4 bases; unmatched bases: 5. Germline CDR1 is SGHTA and CDR2 is FQGNSA. This CDR3 is built from 17 residues. The CDR3 DNA reads as TGTGCCAGCAGCCGGGGACTAGCGGGAGGTACCACCGGGGAGCTGTTTTTT. Translated, it gives CASSRGLAGGTTGELFF.

V gene TRBV5-1 combines with J gene TRBJ2-2; D is unresolved. The CDR3 length is 13 residues. Trimming shortened V by 4 bases and J by 6 bases, and 10 bases separated the two germline ends. The V gene's germline CDR1 is SGHRS and CDR2 YFSETQ. The CDR3 protein is CASSLILSGELFF. As DNA, the CDR3 is TGCGCCAGCAGCCTGATATTGTCCGGGGAGCTGTTTTTT.